The rows below give T cell receptor beta chains drawn from one sample of a study of T cells in Graves' hyperthyroidism and ophthalmopathy. MiXCR, applied by TCRdb to the multiplex PCR reads, yields one record per CDR3 protein. The table has 93,000 or so distinct CDR3 sequences, approximately 48% seen once. Sequencing was carried out using blood. The receptors originated from a middle-aged man with Graves' hyperthyroidism. Each CDR3 is given with its conserved first and last residue. Each record gives: V gene, clone size, J gene, D gene, CDR3 DNA, CDR3 protein. The D gene is left open where the match is weak. Clone size is given for some rows only: seen once, a few or many times, or a class if the clone is expanded.

V gene: TRBV28
clone size: few
J gene: TRBJ2-1
D gene: TRBD1
CDR3 DNA: TGTGCCAGCAGCGCCGGGACAGGAATCTTGTTCTTC
CDR3 protein: CASSAGTGILFF

V gene: TRBV7-9
clone size: .
J gene: TRBJ2-1
D gene: TRBD2
CDR3 DNA: TGTGCCAGCAATCTAGCGGGAGTGACTGAGCAGTTCTTC
CDR3 protein: CASNLAGVTEQFF

V gene: TRBV11-3
clone size: many
J gene: TRBJ2-3
D gene: .
CDR3 DNA: TGTGCCAGCAGCATGAAAGATACGCAGTATTTT
CDR3 protein: CASSMKDTQYF

V gene: TRBV7-9
clone size: .
J gene: TRBJ1-6
D gene: .
CDR3 DNA: TGTGCCAGCAGCTTAGGACGGGGGAATTCACCCCTCCACTTT
CDR3 protein: CASSLGRGNSPLHF

V gene: TRBV12-3/TRBV12-4
clone size: many
J gene: TRBJ1-4
D gene: .
CDR3 DNA: TGTGCCAGCAGTTCCGCAGGGAATCCTAATGAAAAACTGTTTTTT
CDR3 protein: CASSSAGNPNEKLFF

V gene: TRBV7-2
clone size: few
J gene: TRBJ1-4
D gene: .
CDR3 DNA: TGCGCCAGCAGCCAAGGACCTCTGGGGGAAAAACTGTTTTTT
CDR3 protein: CASSQGPLGEKLFF

V gene: TRBV7-9
clone size: .
J gene: TRBJ2-1
D gene: .
CDR3 DNA: .
CDR3 protein: CASSFYICSAPPGRGSSYNEQFF

V gene: TRBV7-3
clone size: .
J gene: TRBJ2-7
D gene: TRBD1
CDR3 DNA: TGTGCCAGCAGCGCAACCGGGACAGGGGGTGGGTACGAGCAGTACTTC
CDR3 protein: CASSATGTGGGYEQYF

V gene: TRBV6-1
clone size: many
J gene: TRBJ1-5
D gene: .
CDR3 DNA: TGTGCCAGCAGTCTTTACCGGGCCCTGAATCAGCCCCAGCATTTT
CDR3 protein: CASSLYRALNQPQHF

V gene: TRBV7-2
clone size: once
J gene: TRBJ1-1
D gene: TRBD1
CDR3 DNA: TGTGCCAGCGGCTCTTATATTCGGCTAGGGGGCGCCACTGAAGCTTTCTTT
CDR3 protein: CASGSYIRLGGATEAFF

V gene: TRBV6-1
clone size: many
J gene: TRBJ2-3
D gene: .
CDR3 DNA: TGTGCCAGCAGTGAAAAATGGGGTTATACGCAGTATTTT
CDR3 protein: CASSEKWGYTQYF

V gene: TRBV12-3/TRBV12-4
clone size: many
J gene: TRBJ1-1
D gene: TRBD1
CDR3 DNA: TGTGCCAGCAGTCCCCACCGGGACAGGGGGTTGAACACTGAAGCTTTCTTT
CDR3 protein: CASSPHRDRGLNTEAFF

V gene: TRBV19
clone size: many
J gene: TRBJ1-3
D gene: TRBD1
CDR3 DNA: TGTGCCAGTAGATGGACAGGGGGCATTGGAAACACCATATATTTT
CDR3 protein: CASRWTGGIGNTIYF

V gene: TRBV5-1
clone size: many
J gene: TRBJ1-1
D gene: .
CDR3 DNA: TGCGCCAGCAGCCCCGGGTCCCAGAACACTGAAGCTTTCTTT
CDR3 protein: CASSPGSQNTEAFF

V gene: TRBV20-1
clone size: .
J gene: TRBJ2-7
D gene: TRBD1
CDR3 DNA: TGCAGTGCTGAGGACAGGGGGTCCTACGAGCAGTACTTC
CDR3 protein: CSAEDRGSYEQYF

V gene: TRBV7-2
clone size: .
J gene: TRBJ2-5
D gene: .
CDR3 DNA: TGTGCCAGCAGCTACGGGGGCAATCAGCCCCAGTACTTC
CDR3 protein: CASSYGGNQPQYF

V gene: TRBV19
clone size: many
J gene: TRBJ1-5
D gene: .
CDR3 DNA: TGTGCCAGTAGTAAGGAGTGGGGGAAAAGCAATCAGCCCCAGCATTTT
CDR3 protein: CASSKEWGKSNQPQHF

V gene: TRBV11-3
clone size: many
J gene: TRBJ1-1
D gene: .
CDR3 DNA: TGTGCCAGCAGCTTCCGACCGAACACTGAAGCTTTCTTT
CDR3 protein: CASSFRPNTEAFF

V gene: TRBV20-1
clone size: many
J gene: TRBJ2-5
D gene: TRBD1
CDR3 DNA: TGCAGTGCCCACGGGACAGGGGGACAAGAGACCCAGTACTTC
CDR3 protein: CSAHGTGGQETQYF

V gene: TRBV5-1
clone size: few
J gene: TRBJ2-7
D gene: .
CDR3 DNA: TGTGCCAGCTCACCCGTGTGGGCAGGGGACGAGCAGTACTTC
CDR3 protein: CASSPVWAGDEQYF

V gene: TRBV7-3
clone size: many
J gene: TRBJ2-1
D gene: TRBD2
CDR3 DNA: TGTGCCAGCAGCTCGGGACTAGCTTACAATGAGCAGTTCTTC
CDR3 protein: CASSSGLAYNEQFF

V gene: TRBV9
clone size: many
J gene: TRBJ2-1
D gene: .
CDR3 DNA: TGTGCCAGCAGCTCCGGGGGGCTCTCCTACAATGAGCAGTTCTTC
CDR3 protein: CASSSGGLSYNEQFF

V gene: TRBV20-1
clone size: .
J gene: TRBJ2-1
D gene: .
CDR3 DNA: TGCAGTGCGCCGCCCCGACAAGGGGCGAACGAGCAGTTCTTC
CDR3 protein: CSAPPRQGANEQFF

V gene: TRBV7-9
clone size: once
J gene: TRBJ2-5
D gene: TRBD1
CDR3 DNA: TGTGCCAGCAGCTACACTACAGGGGAAGCGGCCCAGTACTTC
CDR3 protein: CASSYTTGEAAQYF

V gene: TRBV7-2
clone size: .
J gene: TRBJ2-3
D gene: .
CDR3 DNA: TGTGCCAGCAGCACTAGCACAGATACGCAGTATTTT
CDR3 protein: CASSTSTDTQYF

V gene: TRBV9
clone size: many
J gene: TRBJ1-3
D gene: .
CDR3 DNA: TGTGCCAGCAGCGTAGAACCAGGTGGCTCTGGAAACACCATATATTTT
CDR3 protein: CASSVEPGGSGNTIYF

V gene: TRBV15
clone size: .
J gene: TRBJ2-7
D gene: .
CDR3 DNA: TGTGCCACCAGCAGATCTAGCTACGAGCAGTACTTC
CDR3 protein: CATSRSSYEQYF

V gene: TRBV9
clone size: many
J gene: TRBJ2-3
D gene: .
CDR3 DNA: TGTGCTAGCACGGCAGGAAGCACAGATACGCAGTATTTT
CDR3 protein: CASTAGSTDTQYF

V gene: TRBV19
clone size: many
J gene: TRBJ2-1
D gene: TRBD2
CDR3 DNA: TGTGCCAGTAGTTCCAGAGGGACTAGCGGGAACAATGAGCAGTTCTTC
CDR3 protein: CASSSRGTSGNNEQFF

V gene: TRBV20-1
clone size: many
J gene: TRBJ1-1
D gene: TRBD1
CDR3 DNA: TGCAGTGCTAGAGCGACAGGGGCGGGATACGAAGCTTTCTTT
CDR3 protein: CSARATGAGYEAFF

V gene: TRBV20-1
clone size: many
J gene: TRBJ2-3
D gene: TRBD2
CDR3 DNA: TGCAGTGCTCCTCGACTAGCGGGGGGGAGCACAGATACGCAGTATTTT
CDR3 protein: CSAPRLAGGSTDTQYF

V gene: TRBV28
clone size: .
J gene: TRBJ1-2
D gene: TRBD1
CDR3 DNA: TGTGCCAGCATCACGATCAGGGGGCGAAACGGCTACACCTTC
CDR3 protein: CASITIRGRNGYTF

V gene: TRBV19
clone size: .
J gene: TRBJ2-1
D gene: TRBD2
CDR3 DNA: TGTGCCAGTAGTGCGCTAGCGGGGTCGAATGAGCAGTTCTTC
CDR3 protein: CASSALAGSNEQFF

V gene: TRBV25-1
clone size: once
J gene: TRBJ1-2
D gene: TRBD1
CDR3 DNA: TGTGCCAGCAGCCAAGCATCCGGGACAGGGGGCGCGATTGGCTACACCTTC
CDR3 protein: CASSQASGTGGAIGYTF

V gene: TRBV18
clone size: few
J gene: TRBJ2-7
D gene: .
CDR3 DNA: TGTGCCAGCTCACCAGGGGCAGAAGCCTACGAGCAGTACTTC
CDR3 protein: CASSPGAEAYEQYF

V gene: TRBV7-8
clone size: .
J gene: TRBJ2-5
D gene: .
CDR3 DNA: TGTGCCAGCAGCTTAGGAGGGAATCAGTACTTC
CDR3 protein: CASSLGGNQYF

V gene: TRBV15
clone size: .
J gene: TRBJ2-3
D gene: TRBD2
CDR3 DNA: TGTGCCACCGGGGACGGGAGGGCCAGGGATACGCAGTATTTT
CDR3 protein: CATGDGRARDTQYF

V gene: TRBV20-1
clone size: .
J gene: TRBJ2-5
D gene: TRBD1
CDR3 DNA: TGCAGTGCTGGACTACAGGGGGGCGGGACAGCCGAGGAGGAGACCCAGTACTTC
CDR3 protein: CSAGLQGGGTAEEETQYF

V gene: TRBV10-2
clone size: many
J gene: TRBJ2-7
D gene: .
CDR3 DNA: TGCGCCAGCAGTGAGAGTCACCCAACCTACGAGCAGTACTTC
CDR3 protein: CASSESHPTYEQYF

V gene: TRBV7-9
clone size: .
J gene: TRBJ1-5
D gene: .
CDR3 DNA: TGTGCCAGCAGCCAGGGACTGGGGGCGAGTCAGCCCCAGCATTTT
CDR3 protein: CASSQGLGASQPQHF

V gene: TRBV10-3
clone size: .
J gene: TRBJ2-7
D gene: TRBD1
CDR3 DNA: TGTGCCATCAGTGAACTAGGACAGGGCTACGAGCAGTACTTC
CDR3 protein: CAISELGQGYEQYF

V gene: TRBV5-8
clone size: .
J gene: TRBJ2-3
D gene: .
CDR3 DNA: TGTGCCAGCAGTTCTCTGGCGGCGGTAATCACAGATACGCAGTATTTT
CDR3 protein: CASSSLAAVITDTQYF

V gene: TRBV6-2/TRBV6-3
clone size: once
J gene: TRBJ1-2
D gene: .
CDR3 DNA: TGTGCCAGCAGGCCGTCCGGACTGTATTACACCTTC
CDR3 protein: CASRPSGLYYTF

V gene: TRBV20-1
clone size: once
J gene: TRBJ2-1
D gene: TRBD2
CDR3 DNA: TGCAGTGCTAGACACGGACTAGCGGGAACAGATACGCAGTTCTTC
CDR3 protein: CSARHGLAGTDTQFF

V gene: TRBV7-2
clone size: few
J gene: TRBJ1-2
D gene: .
CDR3 DNA: TGTGCCAGCAGCTTAGGGGGCAAATCCCATGGCTACACCTTC
CDR3 protein: CASSLGGKSHGYTF

V gene: TRBV2
clone size: .
J gene: TRBJ2-7
D gene: .
CDR3 DNA: TGTGCCAGCAGGAGGGGGGGGGTCTACGAGCAGTACTTC
CDR3 protein: CASRRGGVYEQYF

V gene: TRBV7-9
clone size: .
J gene: TRBJ1-2
D gene: .
CDR3 DNA: TGTGCCAGCAGCTTATCAGGGGTCGGAAACACCTTC
CDR3 protein: CASSLSGVGNTF

V gene: TRBV6-4
clone size: few
J gene: TRBJ2-7
D gene: .
CDR3 DNA: TGTGCCAGCCCCCCCGGCGGGCACTACGAGCAGTACTTC
CDR3 protein: CASPPGGHYEQYF